This entry is about one T cell receptor beta chain. This sample was taken from a study of somatic mutations in cytotoxic T cells in rheumatoid arthritis. TCRdb's table, derived via immunoSEQ multiplex PCR, lists solely in-frame clones and lacks some. The sample consists of 15,000 to 20,000 clones, around 80% of them appearing once. V was shortened by 3 bases and J by 0 bases, with 12 bases between the two germline ends. CDR1 and CDR2 from the germline V gene are LNHDA and SQIVND (reference sequence). The CDR3 runs 16 residues. Sequenced input: CD8+ T cells sorted from blood. The chain joins TRBV19 to TRBJ2-1, with D maybe TRBD2 (5 bases). The sequence was collected from an adult with rheumatoid arthritis. CDR3: CASSMGGLSSYNEQFF. CDR3 sequence (DNA): TGTGCCAGTAGTATGGGCGGGCTGAGCTCCTACAATGAGCAGTTCTTC.